The 28 T cell receptor beta chains below were found in one sample sequenced in a study of blood T cell repertoires in COVID-19 (TCRdb year 2020). Library method: the immunoSEQ multiplex PCR assay. Drawn from immuneACCESS, this table holds only the in-frame rearrangements with V and J called that TCRdb kept. Clones are partly lost; checked studies trace under half to an unresolved V gene and leave the rest unexplained. Counted in this sample were tens of thousands of clones; about nine tenths of them appeared once. The top ten constitute approximately 2.5% of the sample. Material: peripheral blood. These receptor sequences come from a human donor in a cohort sampled during active COVID-19.

V usage is TRBV14 and J usage is TRBJ2-1; no clear D. The CDR3 has 16 residues. The V end lost 1 base, the J end lost 0 bases, and 10 bases lay between the germline ends. From germline, CDR1 is SGHDN and CDR2 FVKESK. CDR3 residues: CASSQAARSSYNEQFF. The CDR3 DNA is TGTGCCAGCAGCCAAGCTGCCCGGAGCTCCTACAATGAGCAGTTCTTC.

The chain recombines TRBV9 with TRBJ1-2; tentatively, D is TRBD1 (5 bases). V dropped 0 bases and J dropped 5 bases, with 8 bases sitting between them. Looked up from germline, CDR1 is SGDLS and CDR2 is YYNGEE. The CDR3 extends over 13 amino acids. This CDR3 reads CASSVGTLYGYTF. In DNA form, the CDR3 reads TGTGCCAGCAGCGTAGGGACACTGTATGGCTACACCTTC.

CDR3 loop: CATSSRRGRIEKLFF. CDR3 bases: TGTGCCACCAGCTCCCGCCGGGGGAGGATTGAAAAACTGTTTTTT. The V and J genes are TRBV15 and TRBJ1-4; perhaps TRBD1 as D (5 bases). Germline V CDR1 and CDR2: LNHNV, YYDKDF (reference sequence). V lost 5 bases, J lost 7 bases, and 17 bases lay in between. This CDR3 is 15 amino acids long.

This chain links TRBV6-5 with TRBJ2-5; 7 nucleotides line up with TRBD2. This CDR3 has 13 amino acids. V lost 6 bases, J lost 4 bases, and 5 bases stayed unmatched. Germline V gives CDR1 MNHEY, CDR2 SVGAGI. The CDR3 loop reads CASRGGVGETQYF. The CDR3 coding sequence is TGTGCCAGCAGGGGAGGGGTTGGAGAGACCCAGTACTTC.

The chain joins TRBV27 to TRBJ2-4, with 7 bases lining up with TRBD1. Germline trimming cut 5 bases from V and 1 base from J; bases unmatched to any gene: 8. The CDR3 is made up of 16 amino acids. Germline V lookup: CDR1 MNHEY, CDR2 SMNVEV (reference sequence). CDR3: CASSTTGIKAKNIQYF. The DNA for the CDR3 is TGTGCCAGCAGTACGACAGGGATTAAGGCCAAAAACATTCAGTACTTC.

V usage is TRBV5-8 and J usage is TRBJ2-3, with D possibly being TRBD2 (6 bases). The germline V and J ends were trimmed by 7 bases and 1 base, with 16 bases remaining between them. This CDR3 is built from 15 residues. Germline-derived CDR1 and CDR2 are SGHTS and YDEGEE. The CDR3 nucleotides read TGTGCCAGCCGGAATAGGGCGGGGCGCACAGATACGCAGTATTTT. This codes for CASRNRAGRTDTQYF.

This clone was seen more than once but under ten times. The chain carries TRBV6-4 and TRBJ2-5, with a possible D match to TRBD2 (5 bases). Germline CDR1 is MRHNA and CDR2 is SNTAGT. CDR3 size: 14 residues. Trimming stripped 0 bases from V and 9 bases from J, with 14 bases between. The DNA for the CDR3 is TGTGCCAGCAGTGACTCTATTACAGACGGGGCCCAGTACTTC. Translation: CASSDSITDGAQYF.

The V gene is TRBV10-3, the J gene TRBJ1-2, with D perhaps TRBD1 (5 bases). The V end was cut by 4 bases, the J end by 4 bases, with 19 bases between. Germline assignment: CDR1 ENHRY and CDR2 SYGVKD. This CDR3 is 16 amino acids long. The DNA of the CDR3 is TGTGCCATCAGTGGGGGGGAAGGACCCGCCGGCTATGGCTACACCTTC. This encodes CAISGGEGPAGYGYTF.

This chain connects TRBV2 to TRBJ1-1; D may be TRBD1 (5 bases). V gave up 3 bases and J gave up 3 bases, with 11 bases separating them. The germline gives CDR1 SNHLY, CDR2 FYNNEI. The CDR3 covers 14 residues. CDR3 sequence reads: CASSDQGSDTEAFF. For the CDR3, the DNA is TGTGCCAGCAGTGATCAGGGTTCCGACACTGAAGCTTTCTTT. Variable domain in full (rest from reference TRBV2 and TRBJ1-1): EPEVTQTPSHQVTQMGQEVILRCVPISNHLYFYWYRQILGQKVEFLVSFYNNEISEKSEIFDDQFSVERPDGSNFTLKIRSTKLEDSAMYFCASSDQGSDTEAFFGQGTRLTVV.

This clone appeared a few times. The V call is TRBV7-9, the J call TRBJ1-5; D is unclear. The CDR3 contains 15 residues. Between the trimmed V and J ends, which lost 1 base and 0 bases, there was a span of 7 bases. From germline, CDR1 is SEHNR and CDR2 FQNEAQ (reference sequence). CDR3 protein: CASSLGADSNQPQHF. CDR3 bases: TGTGCCAGCAGCTTAGGGGCAGATAGCAATCAGCCCCAGCATTTT.

This chain joins TRBV5-4 and TRBJ2-7; no definite D call. The CDR3 consists of 13 residues. From germline, CDR1 is SGHNT and CDR2 YYREEE (reference sequence). V gave up 0 bases and J gave up 5 bases, with 9 bases separating them. The CDR3 DNA sequence: TGTGCCAGCAGCTTGGCACAGTCCCACGAGCAGTACTTC. This translates into CASSLAQSHEQYF.

The chain has TRBV19 and TRBJ2-1; 8 bases match TRBD1. Unmatched junction bases numbered 4, after V lost 4 bases and J lost 2 bases. CDR3 length: 15 amino acids. The germline CDR1 and CDR2 sequences are LNHDA and SQIVND (reference sequence). As DNA, the CDR3 is TGTGCCAGTAGTACGGACAGGGAGCCCTACAATGAGCAGTTCTTC. Translating it yields CASSTDREPYNEQFF.

The chain employs TRBV6-6 and TRBJ2-2, with 10 nucleotides matching TRBD2. This CDR3 comprises 15 residues. Trimming removed 7 bases from V and 5 bases from J; junction bases left unmatched: 7. Germline CDR1 reads MNHNY; CDR2 reads SVGAGI (reference sequence). The CDR3 spells CASKREGRETGELFF. In DNA form, the CDR3 reads TGTGCCAGCAAGCGGGAGGGGAGGGAGACCGGGGAGCTGTTTTTT.

The rearrangement joins TRBV7-2 to TRBJ2-2, with 10 bases that match TRBD1. CDR1 is SGHTA, CDR2 FQGNSA, per germline. This CDR3 contains 15 residues. With V trimmed by 4 bases and J by 7 bases, 6 bases remained unmatched. CDR3 nucleotides: TGTGCCAGCAGCTCGACAGGGGGCCCCAACGGGGAGCTGTTTTTT. Its protein product is CASSSTGGPNGELFF.

This sequence joins TRBV5-1 and TRBJ2-7; 11 bases match TRBD1. The V segment lost 0 bases and the J segment 3 bases; nucleotides outside the gene matches: 11. CDR3 size: 18 residues. Germline V gene sequence: CDR1 SGHRS, CDR2 YFSETQ. CDR3 sequence (DNA): TGCGCCAGCAGCTTGGGGCCCCGGGACAGGGGGTCATACTACGAGCAGTACTTC. Translation: CASSLGPRDRGSYYEQYF.

V is TRBV28 and J is TRBJ1-5; D remains unclear. Germline loops: CDR1 MDHEN, CDR2 SYDVKM. This CDR3 is 12 amino acids long. Trimming pared 6 bases from V and 6 bases from J, leaving 9 bases between. The DNA of the CDR3 is TGTGCCAGCAGCCGGGGTAGTCAGCCCCAGCATTTT. This gives the protein CASSRGSQPQHF.

This chain links TRBV28 with TRBJ1-2; TRBD1 agrees at 8 bases. The CDR3 length is 13 residues. The germline V gene has CDR1 MDHEN and CDR2 SYDVKM. V shed 7 bases and J 8 bases; nucleotides not matched to a gene: 9. The DNA for the CDR3 is TGTGCCAGCACTCAACACAGGGGGGAAGGCTACACCTTC. It translates to CASTQHRGEGYTF.

The chain combines TRBV6-1 with TRBJ1-2; possible D gene TRBD1, 5 bases. Trimming left V 4 bases short and J 0 bases short, with 15 bases between. Germline loops: CDR1 MNHNS, CDR2 SASEGT. The CDR3 has 16 amino acids. CDR3 loop: CASSARGITPNYGYTF. CDR3 DNA: TGTGCCAGCAGTGCAAGGGGCATAACACCTAACTATGGCTACACCTTC.

The chain couples TRBV6-2 or TRBV6-3 to TRBJ2-1; possibly TRBD1 for D (5 bases). The CDR3 has 15 residues. CDR1 and CDR2 from the germline V gene are MNHEY and SVGEGT. V was trimmed by 4 bases and J by 3 bases, leaving 13 bases between them. The CDR3 DNA reads TGTGCCAGCAGTTCGCCTTCACAGGTCTACAATGAGCAGTTCTTC. Translated: CASSSPSQVYNEQFF.

Concerning this clone: Additional DNA sequences in this sample encode the identical CDR3. The genes are TRBV10-3 and TRBJ1-6; D possibly corresponds to TRBD1 (5 bases). The germline CDR1 and CDR2 sequences are ENHRY and SYGVKD. The CDR3 runs to 14 residues. V shed 0 bases and J shed 7 bases, with 7 bases lying between them. In nucleotides, the CDR3 is TGTGCCATCAGTGAGTCGTCAGGGAATTCACCCCTCCACTTT. Translating gives CAISESSGNSPLHF.

The chain links TRBV6-5 to TRBJ1-1; D is unclear. The CDR3 consists of 13 residues. The germline gives CDR1 MNHEY, CDR2 SVGAGI. Trimming left V 2 bases short and J 1 base short, with 5 bases between. CDR3 amino acids: CASSYEANTEAFF. The CDR3 DNA reads TGTGCCAGCAGTTACGAGGCGAACACTGAAGCTTTCTTT.

The CDR3: CASSPTGTGNNEQFF. DNA of the CDR3: TGTGCCAGCAGCCCGACCGGGACTGGTAACAATGAGCAGTTCTTC. V is TRBV9 and J is TRBJ2-1; D might be TRBD2 (6 bases). From germline, CDR1 is SGDLS and CDR2 YYNGEE. Between the trimmed V and J ends, which lost 4 bases and 5 bases, there was a span of 16 bases. The CDR3 spans 15 residues. The variable domain in full, completed from reference TRBV9 and TRBJ2-1, reads DSGVTQTPKHLITATGQRVTLRCSPRSGDLSVYWYQQSLDQGLQFLIQYYNGEERAKGNILERFSAQQFPDLHSELNLSSLELGDSALYFCASSPTGTGNNEQFFGPGTRLTVL.

The J gene is TRBJ2-7, the V gene TRBV5-1; 11 bases fit TRBD1. The J segment lost 5 bases and the V segment lost 3 bases, leaving 7 bases of the junction unmatched. The germline V gene encodes CDR1 SGHRS and CDR2 YFSETQ. CDR3 length: 15 residues. The CDR3: CASSSRDRGRNEQYF. The CDR3 coding sequence is TGCGCCAGCAGCTCACGGGACAGGGGGAGGAACGAGCAGTACTTC.

This chain joins TRBV12-3 or TRBV12-4 and TRBJ2-1, with D unclear. This CDR3 comprises 13 residues. V was cut by 8 bases and J by 3 bases, with 11 bases left in between. The CDR3 bases are TGTGCCAGCCGAAACAACAGCTACAATGAGCAGTTCTTC. The encoded protein is CASRNNSYNEQFF.

This chain joins TRBV7-2 and TRBJ2-1; TRBD2 matches 7 bases. V was pared by 4 bases and J by 2 bases, with 11 bases of the junction left unmatched. CDR3 length equals 17 residues. Per the germline V gene, CDR1 is SGHTA and CDR2 is FQGNSA. CDR3 DNA sequence: TGTGCCAGCAGCTCCCGGACTAGAGTACCTCCCTACAATGAGCAGTTCTTC. Protein sequence: CASSSRTRVPPYNEQFF.

The chain is built from TRBV5-1 and TRBJ2-1, with a tentative D call TRBD2 (6 bases). This CDR3 has 15 amino acids. Between the trimmed V and J ends, which lost 0 bases and 9 bases, there was a span of 16 bases. Germline CDR1 is SGHRS and CDR2 is YFSETQ. The CDR3 nucleotides read TGCGCCAGCAGCTTGGTTGCGGGATCCTCTGCTGAGCAGTTCTTC. This encodes CASSLVAGSSAEQFF.

The chain is built from TRBV7-3 and TRBJ2-6; a weak D match, TRBD2 (6 bases). CDR1 and CDR2 from the germline V gene are SGHTA and FQGTGA. V was pared by 8 bases and J by 0 bases, with 14 bases between. CDR3 length equals 16 residues. For the CDR3, the DNA is TGTGCCAGCCGAGCGGGTTATCTCTCTGGGGCCAACGTCCTGACTTTC. Protein product: CASRAGYLSGANVLTF.

Comment on this clone: Other nucleotide sequences from this sample produce the same CDR3. CDR3 residues: CASRDRGPYNEQFF. The CDR3 DNA follows: TGTGCCAGCAGGGACAGGGGGCCCTACAATGAGCAGTTCTTC. J is TRBJ2-1 and V is TRBV2, with 11 bases that match TRBD1. CDR1 and CDR2 from the germline V gene are SNHLY and FYNNEI. Unmatched junction bases numbered 0, after V lost 6 bases and J lost 2 bases. The CDR3 covers 14 residues.